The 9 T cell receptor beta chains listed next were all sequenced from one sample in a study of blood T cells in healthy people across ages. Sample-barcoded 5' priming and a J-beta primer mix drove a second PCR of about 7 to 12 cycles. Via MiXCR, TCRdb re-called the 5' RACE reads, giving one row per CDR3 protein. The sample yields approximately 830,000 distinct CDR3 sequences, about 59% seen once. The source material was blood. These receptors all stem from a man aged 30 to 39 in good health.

The CDR3 nucleotides read TGTGCCATCAGTGAGACAGGGCCGAGAGGCTACACCTTC. Residues: CAISETGPRGYTF. The V and J genes are TRBV10-3 and TRBJ1-2, with D perhaps matching TRBD1 (6 bases). Trimming took off 2 bases at V and 8 bases at J, with 12 bases between the two ends. This CDR3 region has 13 residues. Germline CDR1 ENHRY, CDR2 SYGVKD.

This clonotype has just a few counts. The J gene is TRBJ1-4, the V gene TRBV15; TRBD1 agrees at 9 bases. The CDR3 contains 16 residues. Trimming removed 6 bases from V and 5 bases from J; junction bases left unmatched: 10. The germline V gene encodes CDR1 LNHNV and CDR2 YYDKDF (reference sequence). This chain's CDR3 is CATRALWTGVNEKLFF. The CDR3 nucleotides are TGTGCCACCAGAGCCCTATGGACAGGGGTGAATGAAAAACTGTTTTTT.

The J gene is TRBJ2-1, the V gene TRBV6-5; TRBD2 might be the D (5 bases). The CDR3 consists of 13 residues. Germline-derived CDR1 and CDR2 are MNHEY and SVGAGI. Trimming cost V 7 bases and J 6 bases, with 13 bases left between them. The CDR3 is CASTTSRGNEQFF. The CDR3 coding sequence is TGTGCCAGCACCACCTCCCGGGGCAATGAGCAGTTCTTC.

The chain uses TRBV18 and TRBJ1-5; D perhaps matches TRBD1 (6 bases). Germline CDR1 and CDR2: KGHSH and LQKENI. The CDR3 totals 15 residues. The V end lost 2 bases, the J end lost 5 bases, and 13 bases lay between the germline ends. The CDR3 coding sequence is TGTGCCAGCTCACCAAAACCAGGGGTCGATCAGCCCCAGCATTTT. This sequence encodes CASSPKPGVDQPQHF.

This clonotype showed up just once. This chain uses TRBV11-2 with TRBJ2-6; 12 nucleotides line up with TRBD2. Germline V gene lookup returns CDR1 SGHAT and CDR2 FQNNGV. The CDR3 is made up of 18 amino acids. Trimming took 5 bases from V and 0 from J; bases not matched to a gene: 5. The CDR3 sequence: CASSPGLAGSSGANVLTF. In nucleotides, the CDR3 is TGTGCCAGCAGCCCTGGACTAGCGGGGAGCTCTGGGGCCAACGTCCTGACTTTC.

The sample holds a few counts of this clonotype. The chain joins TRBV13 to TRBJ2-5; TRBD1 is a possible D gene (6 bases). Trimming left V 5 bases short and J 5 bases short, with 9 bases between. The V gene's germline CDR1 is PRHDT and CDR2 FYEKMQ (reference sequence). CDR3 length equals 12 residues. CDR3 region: CASSHREETQYF. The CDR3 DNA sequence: TGTGCCAGCAGCCACAGGGAGGAGACCCAGTACTTC.

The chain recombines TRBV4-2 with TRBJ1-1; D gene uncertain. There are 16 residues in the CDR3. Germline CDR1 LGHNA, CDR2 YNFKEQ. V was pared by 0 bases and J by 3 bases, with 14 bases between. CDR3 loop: CASSQESTRRYTEAFF. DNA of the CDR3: TGTGCCAGCAGCCAAGAATCGACCCGTCGGTACACTGAAGCTTTCTTT.

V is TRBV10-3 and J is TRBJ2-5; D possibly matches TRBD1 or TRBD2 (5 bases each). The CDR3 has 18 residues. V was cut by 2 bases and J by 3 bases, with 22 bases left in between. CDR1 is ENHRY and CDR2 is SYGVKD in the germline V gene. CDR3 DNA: TGTGCCATCAGTGAGGCCCCCGCGTTGGGGGAAGATAAAGAGACCCAGTACTTC. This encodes CAISEAPALGEDKETQYF.

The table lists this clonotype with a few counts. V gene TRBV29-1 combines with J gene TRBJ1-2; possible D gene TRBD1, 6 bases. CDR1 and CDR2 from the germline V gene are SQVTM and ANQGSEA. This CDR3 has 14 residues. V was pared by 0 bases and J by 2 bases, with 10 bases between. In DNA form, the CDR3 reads TGCAGCGTTGAAGATCGACAGGACAACTATGGCTACACCTTC. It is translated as CSVEDRQDNYGYTF.